This T cell receptor (beta chain) is from a study of T-cell reconstitution after alpha-beta-depleted transplantation in children. Overall study findings and caveats: Among T cells one year after transplant, newly produced cells accounted for most counts and diversity.

Unique molecular identifiers were incorporated during preparation of the TCRbeta library. Using its own MiXCR run on the PCR reads, TCRdb lists one record per CDR3 protein. The sample includes 250,000 to 300,000 distinct CDR3 sequences, over 7.5% seen only once; the top ten take 9.1%. The table lists this clonotype with many counts. Antigen unknown. Specimen: peripheral blood, collected 360 days after TCRalphabeta/CD19-depleted stem cell transplant. This sequence originates from a female patient aged 2-15 years who had a stem cell transplant for Fanconi anemia, so the T cells may come from the graft donor.

The CDR3 protein is CASSASASSYEQYF. CDR3 bases: TGCGCCAGCAGCGCCTCAGCGAGCTCCTACGAGCAGTACTTC. The J gene is TRBJ2-7, the V gene TRBV5-1, with unresolved D. This CDR3 contains 14 residues. V shed 4 bases and J shed 0 bases, with 11 bases lying between them. The germline V gene has CDR1 SGHRS and CDR2 YFSETQ.